Listed below are T cell receptor beta chains from one sample, sequenced in a study of T cell responses to AZD1222 COVID-19 vaccine. This table comes from immunoSEQ multiplex PCR, and its TCRdb copy is limited to in-frame clones, with some not included. The sample records some 120,000 clones, 92% being singletons. Sample: peripheral blood, taken 28 days after the second AZD1222 dose. These receptors originate from an adult who received the AZD1222 COVID-19 vaccine. Both conserved end residues are part of each CDR3. The D gene is left open where the match is weak. For some rows the clone size is stated as once, few or many, or as a class when expanded; others skip it.

v_gene	d_gene	j_gene	abundance	CDR3nt	CDR3aa
TRBV2	TRBD1	TRBJ1-6	.	TGTGCCAGCAGGCGAAGCGTCTTGGGGGGGGACAGCTATAATTCACCCCTCCACTTT	CASRRSVLGGDSYNSPLHF
TRBV7-9	TRBD2	TRBJ2-2	.	TGTGCCAGCAGCTCCCCTCCGGGCGGGGGGAACACCGGGGAGCTGTTTTTT	CASSSPPGGGNTGELFF
TRBV27	TRBD1	TRBJ2-5	.	TGTGCCAGCAGTTCGGGACAGGGGGTAGAGACCCAGTACTTC	CASSSGQGVETQYF
TRBV19	TRBD2	TRBJ2-7	.	TGTGCCAGTAGCGGGAGGACCCAGCAGTACTTC	CASSGRTQQYF
TRBV27	TRBD2	TRBJ2-1	.	TGTGCCAGCAGTGGCCCGGGGGGTGAGCAGTTCTTC	CASSGPGGEQFF
TRBV7-8	.	TRBJ2-7	few	TGTGCCAGCAGCTTACAGACCCTATACGAGCAGTACTTC	CASSLQTLYEQYF
TRBV30	TRBD1	TRBJ2-2	.	TGTGCCTGGGTGACAGGGGACACCGGGGAGCTGTTTTTT	CAWVTGDTGELFF
TRBV7-9	.	TRBJ1-5	.	TGTGCCAGCAGTTCAGCGGATGGGGGGCCGCAGCCCCAGCATTTT	CASSSADGGPQPQHF
TRBV27	TRBD1	TRBJ1-2	.	TGTGCCAGCAGCGGACAGGTTAGCTATGGCTACACCTTC	CASSGQVSYGYTF
TRBV28	.	TRBJ2-7	.	TGTGCCAGCAGTGGGGACATGTTGGGCCCCTACGAGCAGTACTTC	CASSGDMLGPYEQYF
TRBV9	.	TRBJ2-7	.	TGTGCCAGCAGTGGGACGGGATATGGCTACGAGCAGTACTTC	CASSGTGYGYEQYF
TRBV6-5	TRBD1	TRBJ1-1	.	TGTGCCAGCAGTTTGACAGGGGGGTCGGACACTGAAGCTTTCTTT	CASSLTGGSDTEAFF
TRBV28	.	TRBJ1-2	.	TGTGCCAGCAGGCCAACACAGACCTATGGCTACACCTTC	CASRPTQTYGYTF
TRBV3-1/TRBV3-2	.	TRBJ2-4	.	TGTGCCAGCAGCCAAGTATCGTACATTCAGTACTTC	CASSQVSYIQYF
TRBV6-1	TRBD1	TRBJ1-6	many	TGTGCCAGCAGTGAAGAGGGGACAGGGGTCTCACCCCTCCACTTT	CASSEEGTGVSPLHF
TRBV9	.	TRBJ2-1	.	TGTGCCAGCAGCGCCGACCTAATCAATGAGCAGTTCTTC	CASSADLINEQFF
TRBV3-1/TRBV3-2	TRBD1	TRBJ2-7	.	TGTGCCAGCAGCCAAGCTACAGGGGGAGGCGAGCAGTACTTC	CASSQATGGGEQYF
TRBV7-6	.	TRBJ2-1	.	TGTGCCAGCAGCTTAGGGGACTTCTCCTACAATGAGCAGTTCTTC	CASSLGDFSYNEQFF
TRBV3-1/TRBV3-2	.	TRBJ2-3	.	TGTGCCAGCAGCCAAAACTCTCCTAGCACAGATACGCAGTATTTT	CASSQNSPSTDTQYF
TRBV6-5	.	TRBJ1-1	.	TGTGCCAGCAGTTACGGGGGTTTGAACACTGAAGCTTTCTTT	CASSYGGLNTEAFF
TRBV6-5	.	TRBJ1-5	.	TGTGCCAGCAAGAGGGGCCCCTATAGCAATCAGCCCCAGCATTTT	CASKRGPYSNQPQHF
TRBV3-1/TRBV3-2	.	TRBJ2-7	.	TGTGCCAGCAGCCCAACCGGGACTCTTCGAACCTACGAGCAGTACTTC	CASSPTGTLRTYEQYF
TRBV9	TRBD1	TRBJ1-6	once	TGTGCCAGCAGCGTAGAGGGCAGGGGGAATTCACCCCTCCACTTT	CASSVEGRGNSPLHF
TRBV9	.	TRBJ1-6	.	TGTGCCAGCAGCGTAACCCAGGGACCATATAATTCACCCCTCCACTTT	CASSVTQGPYNSPLHF
TRBV7-9	.	TRBJ1-2	.	TGTGCCAGCAGGCAAACGGGGACTGCCTATGGCTACACCTTC	CASRQTGTAYGYTF
TRBV28	.	TRBJ1-1	.	TGTGCCAGTGGACTGCTGAACACTGAAGCTTTCTTT	CASGLLNTEAFF
TRBV7-9	.	TRBJ1-5	.	TGTGCCAGCAGCTTGGAAGGGGATCAGCCCCAGCATTTT	CASSLEGDQPQHF
TRBV27	.	TRBJ1-6	.	TGTGCCAGCAGCCCGGACCTCCCCAGTCCCCTCCACTTT	CASSPDLPSPLHF
TRBV30	.	TRBJ2-7	once	TGTGCCTGGAGAGGGGTAGGGCAATCGGAGCAGTACTTC	CAWRGVGQSEQYF
TRBV13	.	TRBJ2-3	once	TGTGCCAGCAGCATGACAGATACGCAGTATTTT	CASSMTDTQYF
TRBV5-1	.	TRBJ2-7	.	TGCGCCAGCAGCTTGAATTACGAGCAGTACTTC	CASSLNYEQYF
TRBV10-2	.	TRBJ2-7	once	TGCGCCAGCGGAACCGTCTACGAGCAGTACTTC	CASGTVYEQYF
TRBV6-1	.	TRBJ1-4	.	TGTGCCAGCAGTGAAAAACCGGCCGGGAGATCTGAAAAACTGTTTTTT	CASSEKPAGRSEKLFF
TRBV28	.	TRBJ1-5	.	TGTGCCAGCAGTCTCAGGGATCAGCCCCAGCATTTT	CASSLRDQPQHF
TRBV5-1	.	TRBJ1-4	.	TGCGCCAGCAGCTTAATGTCAGGTGATGAAAAACTGTTTTTT	CASSLMSGDEKLFF
TRBV2	TRBD2	TRBJ2-1	.	TGTGCCAGCGGGGTGGCTAGCGGCAATGAGCAGTTCTTC	CASGVASGNEQFF
TRBV30	.	TRBJ2-1	.	TGTGCCTGGAGTCCTCTTTTAGCGGCCATGTACAATGAGCAGTTCTTC	CAWSPLLAAMYNEQFF
TRBV4-1	.	TRBJ1-2	.	TGCGCCAGCAGCCAAGGCGCCGCGGGAGGCTACACCTTC	CASSQGAAGGYTF
TRBV6-1	.	TRBJ1-2	few	TGTGCCAGCAGTGAAGATCCTGGACAGACCTATGGCTACACCTTC	CASSEDPGQTYGYTF
TRBV5-6	TRBD1	TRBJ1-2	.	TGTGCCAGCACCTTTGGAGGGGGCGTAGTCTATGGCTACACCTTC	CASTFGGGVVYGYTF
TRBV18	TRBD2	TRBJ2-7	.	TGTGCCAGCTCACCGGGACTAGCGGAGTACTCCTACGAGCAGTACTTC	CASSPGLAEYSYEQYF
TRBV5-6	.	TRBJ1-1	.	TGTGCCAGCAGCTTGAAAGGCAGGGAAGAAGCTTTCTTT	CASSLKGREEAFF
TRBV27	.	TRBJ2-7	.	TGCTCCAGCCAAAATTCCTACGAGCAGTACTTC	CSSQNSYEQYF
TRBV6-6	.	TRBJ2-7	.	TGTGCCAGCAGTCAACTCGAGAACGAGCAGTACTTC	CASSQLENEQYF
TRBV29-1	TRBD2	TRBJ2-4	.	TGCAGCGTTACGGGAGGTTCGGCCAAAAACATTCAGTACTTC	CSVTGGSAKNIQYF
TRBV18	.	TRBJ1-1	once	TGTGCCAGCTCACCCCTCGGGGCTAACACTGAAGCTTTCTTT	CASSPLGANTEAFF
TRBV9	TRBD1	TRBJ1-6	.	TGTGCCAGCAGCGTGGGACAGGGAAACACCCATTCACCCCTCCACTTT	CASSVGQGNTHSPLHF
TRBV25-1	TRBD2	TRBJ2-1	once	TGTGCCAGCAGTGAACGCCGACTAGCGGGATTGTTCTTC	CASSERRLAGLFF
TRBV19	TRBD1	TRBJ1-1	.	TGTGCCAGTACCCCACAGGGGGGATTCACTGAAGCTTTCTTT	CASTPQGGFTEAFF